The 27 T cell receptor beta chains listed next were all sequenced from one sample in a study of vaccination and CD4 T cells after COVID-19 (dated by TCRdb to 2021 to 2024). These TCRs are of unknown antigen specificity. Libraries were prepared through PCR. TCRdb shows the sequencer as Illumina iSeq 100. At the Johns Hopkins FTIC core, DNA from the cultured CD4+ T cells underwent TCR sequencing with the Oncomine TCR Beta short-read assay. TCRdb cleaned the public reads at Q25 with fastp, built clones with MiXCR and kept in-frame beta chains. Rows merge per CDR3 protein into single entries with the most common DNA and genes. Across this sample there are about 16,000 distinct CDR3 sequences, with about half seen only once. More than 15% of the sample rests with the top ten. Explained via the paper, the time point label denotes: late sampling 161 to 241 days after vaccination in a few convalescent patients. The treatment or condition label for this specimen denotes: approximately 9-day PBMC culture with coronavirus spike peptide pools or control peptides (ViraFEST assay).

Specimen: CD4+ T cells from blood, cultured in vitro, collected about 7 months after SARS-CoV-2 vaccination. Receptors originate from a human donor who had recovered from COVID-19.

The chain recombines TRBV24-1 with TRBJ1-2; 9 nucleotides agree with TRBD1. Germline values: CDR1 KGHDR, CDR2 SFDVKD. With V trimmed by 10 bases and J by 7 bases, 6 bases remained unmatched. This CDR3 has 12 amino acids. This CDR3 reads CATHGQGSGYTF. The DNA for the CDR3 is TGTGCCACTCATGGACAGGGGAGTGGCTACACCTTC.

This clonotype has a single count. The chain joins TRBV19 to TRBJ2-7; D is ambiguous. Germline-derived CDR1 and CDR2 are LNHDA and SQIVND (reference sequence). V shed 7 bases and J shed 2 bases, with 12 bases lying between them. CDR3 length: 13 amino acids. CDR3 sequence: CASNDGVTYEQYF. In DNA, the CDR3 is TGTGCCAGTAACGACGGAGTAACCTACGAGCAGTACTTC.

V and J are TRBV7-9 and TRBJ2-3; possibly TRBD1 for D (5 bases). The V end lost 5 bases, the J end lost 2 bases, and 8 bases lay between the germline ends. In germline, CDR1 is SEHNR, CDR2 FQNEAQ (reference sequence). The CDR3 covers 13 residues. The CDR3 DNA is TGTGCCAGCAGCGGACAAAACACAGATACGCAGTATTTT. This encodes CASSGQNTDTQYF.

The chain carries TRBV20-1 and TRBJ2-5; D is uncertain. Germline CDR1 is DFQATT and CDR2 is SNEGSKA (reference sequence). This CDR3 has 13 amino acids. Trimming pared 0 bases from V and 4 bases from J, leaving 9 bases between. The CDR3 is CSARDFTIETQYF. The CDR3 nucleotides read TGCAGTGCTAGAGATTTCACTATAGAGACCCAGTACTTC.

The chain carries TRBV6-1 and TRBJ1-5; D possibly corresponds to TRBD1 (5 bases). Germline-derived CDR1 and CDR2 are MNHNS and SASEGT. Trimming removed 5 bases from V and 5 bases from J, with 16 bases in between. The CDR3 is made up of 15 amino acids. For the CDR3, the DNA is TGTGCCAGCAGTACTCCCCGGGGGGATCATCAGCCCCAGCATTTT. Amino acids: CASSTPRGDHQPQHF.

The J gene is TRBJ2-5, the V gene TRBV28; D is unresolved. V dropped 6 bases and J dropped 7 bases, with 9 bases sitting between them. The germline V gene has CDR1 MDHEN and CDR2 SYDVKM. The CDR3 loop spans 11 amino acids. In DNA, the CDR3 is TGTGCCAGCAGGGGGTGGGGGACCCAGTACTTC. Translated, it gives CASRGWGTQYF.

This clonotype was detected a few times. The chain uses TRBV15 and TRBJ2-5; maybe TRBD2 (5 bases). Germline values: CDR1 LNHNV, CDR2 YYDKDF (reference sequence). The CDR3 totals 15 residues. Trimming shortened V by 0 bases and J by 0 bases, and 8 bases separated the two germline ends. CDR3 bases: TGTGCCACCAGCAGAGATTTGGGAGACCAAGAGACCCAGTACTTC. The encoded protein is CATSRDLGDQETQYF.

This clonotype turned up a few times. This CDR3 reads CASSPRADEQYF. The CDR3 DNA follows: TGTGCCAGCAGCCCCCGTGCGGACGAGCAGTACTTC. The chain couples TRBV7-9 to TRBJ2-7; D remains unclear. This CDR3 region has 12 residues. Looked up from germline, CDR1 is SEHNR and CDR2 is FQNEAQ (reference sequence). Trimming cost V 5 bases and J 5 bases, with 10 bases left between them. The complete variable domain, with remaining parts taken from reference TRBV7-9 and TRBJ2-7, reads DTGVSQNPRHKITKRGQNVTFRCDPISEHNRLYWYRQTLGQGPEFLTYFQNEAQLEKSRLLSDRFSAERPKGSFSTLEIQRTEQGDSAMYLCASSPRADEQYFGPGTRLTVT.

The chain is built from TRBV6-5 and TRBJ2-7; TRBD1 matches 9 bases. V was clipped by 3 bases and J by 1 base; unmatched bases: 4. The CDR3 totals 15 residues. The V gene's germline CDR1 is MNHEY and CDR2 SVGAGI. CDR3 in DNA: TGTGCCAGCAGTTATAGGGGACAGGGTTCCTACGAGCAGTACTTC. Amino acids: CASSYRGQGSYEQYF.

This clonotype was observed a handful of times. The chain is built from TRBV20-1 and TRBJ1-5; D possibly corresponds to TRBD1 (5 bases). CDR1 DFQATT and CDR2 SNEGSKA come from the germline V gene (reference sequence). CDR3 length: 16 amino acids. The V end was cut by 3 bases, the J end by 5 bases, with 20 bases between. This CDR3 reads CSASSVARVGDQPQHF. CDR3 DNA: TGCAGTGCTAGTTCAGTGGCCAGGGTCGGCGATCAGCCCCAGCATTTT.

This rearrangement joins TRBV7-2 to TRBJ2-7; 9 bases fit TRBD1. V lost 4 bases, J lost 7 bases, and 14 bases stayed unmatched. Germline CDR1 reads SGHTA; CDR2 reads FQGNSA. The CDR3 spans 16 residues. This CDR3 reads CASSSLTGTGMWEQYF. The CDR3 region has the DNA TGTGCCAGCAGCTCACTTACCGGGACAGGGATGTGGGAGCAGTACTTC.

The chain employs TRBV27 and TRBJ2-2; no reliable D call. Per the germline V gene, CDR1 is MNHEY and CDR2 is SMNVEV (reference sequence). Trimming left V 2 bases short and J 1 base short, with 8 bases between. CDR3 size: 15 residues. The CDR3 DNA sequence: TGTGCCAGCAGTTTACGACGATTGAACACCGGGGAGCTGTTTTTT. Translation gives CASSLRRLNTGELFF.

The V and J genes are TRBV7-9 and TRBJ2-7, with a tentative D call TRBD2 (5 bases). V was shortened by 3 bases and J by 0 bases, with 12 bases between the two germline ends. Germline lookup yields CDR1 SEHNR and CDR2 FQNEAQ (reference sequence). The CDR3 length is 15 residues. CDR3 sequence reads: CASSLILAGSYEQYF. As DNA, the CDR3 is TGTGCCAGCAGCTTGATCCTCGCGGGCTCCTACGAGCAGTACTTC.

The V call is TRBV7-2, the J call TRBJ2-7; 8 bases agree with TRBD1. V was pared by 2 bases and J by 2 bases, with 5 bases of the junction left unmatched. This CDR3 has 15 amino acids. Looked up from germline, CDR1 is SGHTA and CDR2 is FQGNSA. The CDR3 here is CASSLYSGGTYEQYF. The CDR3 bases are TGTGCCAGCAGCTTATACTCAGGGGGCACCTACGAGCAGTACTTC.

The chain has TRBV7-8 and TRBJ1-1, with 8 bases that match TRBD1. The CDR3 covers 16 residues. CDR1 is SGHVS and CDR2 is FQNEAQ in the germline V gene. The V gene end was trimmed by 4 bases and the J gene end by 5 bases; junction bases not matched to a gene: 12. In DNA, the CDR3 is TGTGCCAGCAGCTCGCCAGGGTACAGGGGGAGAACTGAAGCTTTCTTT. It translates to CASSSPGYRGRTEAFF.

V is TRBV6-1 and J is TRBJ1-5; 10 nucleotides match TRBD1. Germline loops: CDR1 MNHNS, CDR2 SASEGT. The CDR3 loop spans 14 amino acids. The V gene end was trimmed by 6 bases and the J gene end by 7 bases; junction bases not matched to a gene: 6. This CDR3 reads CASSETGGGQPQHF. The CDR3 DNA reads as TGTGCCAGCAGCGAGACAGGGGGCGGACAGCCCCAGCATTTT.

This clonotype showed up just a few times. This rearrangement joins TRBV7-2 to TRBJ2-7; 9 bases match TRBD2. The J segment lost 3 bases and the V segment lost 0 bases, leaving 6 bases of the junction unmatched. There are 16 residues in the CDR3. Per germline, CDR1 SGHTA and CDR2 FQGNSA. CDR3 DNA sequence: TGTGCCAGCAGCTTAGCGGGTAGCGGGGGAATCTACGAGCAGTACTTC. This gives the protein CASSLAGSGGIYEQYF.

The chain couples TRBV5-4 to TRBJ2-7, with 7 bases identical to TRBD2. CDR3 length: 16 amino acids. Trimming removed 3 bases from V and 6 bases from J; junction bases left unmatched: 15. Germline V gene lookup returns CDR1 SGHNT and CDR2 YYREEE (reference sequence). The CDR3 DNA follows: TGTGCCAGCAGCTCGGGAGGTCGGAGCTCAAGGAGCGAGCAGTACTTC. Its translation is CASSSGGRSSRSEQYF.

The gene calls are TRBV7-9 and TRBJ1-1; maybe TRBD1 (5 bases). This CDR3 comprises 14 residues. CDR1 and CDR2 (germline): SEHNR, FQNEAQ (reference sequence). V lost 2 bases, J lost 4 bases, and 11 bases lay in between. In nucleotides, the CDR3 is TGTGCCAGCAGCTTACAGGGAACCGTCACTGAAGCTTTCTTT. As protein: CASSLQGTVTEAFF.

This chain links TRBV7-9 with TRBJ1-2; D unresolved. V lost 5 bases, J lost 4 bases, and 11 bases lay in between. CDR1 is SEHNR and CDR2 is FQNEAQ in the germline V gene (reference sequence). The CDR3 loop spans 13 amino acids. The CDR3 bases are TGTGCCAGCAGCCTCGAGGAGGGCTATGGCTACACCTTC. This encodes CASSLEEGYGYTF.

In its sample, this clonotype was seen a few times. The chain uses TRBV20-1 and TRBJ2-3, with a tentative D call TRBD1 (5 bases). Germline V gene data show CDR1 as DFQATT and CDR2 as SNEGSKA (reference sequence). The CDR3 extends over 15 amino acids. V shed 6 bases and J shed 2 bases, with 18 bases lying between them. The CDR3 here is CSAQGWQANTDTQYF. The CDR3 DNA follows: TGCAGTGCCCAGGGATGGCAGGCCAACACAGATACGCAGTATTTT.

This clonotype was seen just once. The junction does not match germline at one end; this may be a read error. The V gene is TRBV10-3, the J gene TRBJ2-5; 8 bases align to TRBD1. Germline V gene data show CDR1 as ENHRY and CDR2 as SYGVKD. The CDR3 extends over 14 amino acids. The CDR3 nucleotides are TGTGCCATCAGTGATTCCCAGGGGGCAGAGGCCCAGTACTTC. Encoded protein: CAISDSQGAEAQYF.

In this sample, this clonotype turned up a few times. The rearrangement joins TRBV7-9 to TRBJ2-5; 12 bases are a match to TRBD2. This CDR3 contains 18 residues. Germline-derived CDR1 and CDR2 are SEHNR and FQNEAQ (reference sequence). V shed 6 bases and J 2 bases; nucleotides not matched to a gene: 13. CDR3 sequence: CASRQGSGLAGTQETQYF. Here the CDR3 DNA reads TGTGCCAGCAGGCAGGGGTCCGGACTAGCGGGGACTCAAGAGACCCAGTACTTC.

The sample holds a few counts of this clonotype. The CDR3 is CASSLIGGGGKQFF. The DNA for the CDR3 is TGTGCCAGCAGCTTAATAGGAGGTGGGGGGAAGCAGTTCTTC. The chain recombines TRBV7-3 with TRBJ2-1; TRBD2 might be the D (6 bases). Germline V lookup: CDR1 SGHTA, CDR2 FQGTGA. There are 14 residues in the CDR3. V shed 1 base and J shed 11 bases, with 15 bases lying between them.

CDR3 region: CSAKGKTSGKQETQYF. The CDR3 coding sequence is TGCAGTGCCAAGGGGAAGACTAGCGGGAAACAAGAGACCCAGTACTTC. V is TRBV20-1 and J is TRBJ2-5; 11 bases are shared with TRBD2. The CDR3 spans 16 residues. V lost 6 bases and J lost 2; bases outside the gene matches: 11. CDR1 is DFQATT, CDR2 SNEGSKA, per germline (reference sequence).

This clonotype showed up just a few times. The chain joins TRBV20-1 to TRBJ2-5, with D perhaps TRBD1 (5 bases). V was clipped by 5 bases and J by 2 bases, with 15 bases between them. CDR1 DFQATT and CDR2 SNEGSKA come from the germline V gene (reference sequence). This CDR3 region has 14 residues. DNA of the CDR3: TGCAGTGCTGGAACACAGGCCCGACAAGAGACCCAGTACTTC. It codes for CSAGTQARQETQYF.

This clonotype was observed a few times. The gene calls are TRBV7-9 and TRBJ2-3; the match to TRBD2 covers 11 bases. The CDR3 consists of 17 residues. Germline V gives CDR1 SEHNR, CDR2 FQNEAQ (reference sequence). The junction had 8 bases not matched to a gene; V was cut back by 0 bases and J by 6 bases. In DNA form, the CDR3 reads TGTGCCAGCAGCTTAGCTACTAGCGGGGGTGCACATGATACGCAGTATTTT. As protein: CASSLATSGGAHDTQYF. The variable domain in full, with the rest retrieved from reference TRBV7-9 and TRBJ2-3, is DTGVSQNPRHKITKRGQNVTFRCDPISEHNRLYWYRQTLGQGPEFLTYFQNEAQLEKSRLLSDRFSAERPKGSFSTLEIQRTEQGDSAMYLCASSLATSGGAHDTQYFGPGTRLTVL.